This T cell receptor (beta chain) was recovered during a study of blood T cell repertoires in COVID-19. Study at large: The United States, Italy and Spain were the sources of the acute and convalescent COVID-19 samples.

Germline loops: CDR1 MNHNS, CDR2 SASEGT. This CDR3 is built from 15 residues. J gave up 4 bases and V 2 bases, and 8 bases lay outside the gene matches. The data were produced by immunoSEQ multiplex PCR, yet TCRdb's version contains in-frame clones alone and is incomplete. The sample has 200,000 to 300,000 clones, about 85% seen once. The sample holds one count of this clone. This chain connects TRBV6-1 to TRBJ2-7, with 7 nucleotides matching TRBD1. This receptor was obtained from a man aged 55 to 70 with acute or convalescent COVID-19. The sequenced sample was peripheral blood. CDR3 in amino acids: CASSESTGATYEQYF. The CDR3 bases are TGTGCCAGCAGTGAAAGTACAGGGGCGACATACGAGCAGTACTTC.